The 6 T cell receptor beta chains presented below share a single source sample, sequenced in a study of cytomegalovirus exposure and HLA in healthy donors. The PCR contained 60 Vbeta and 13 Jbeta primers. The assay was immunoSEQ multiplex PCR, and TCRdb's table has in-frame clones only and misses some. The table records a few hundred thousand clones, approximately 82% of them present only once. Specimen: PBMCs. All receptors derive from a woman aged 40 to 49 in good health and CMV-seronegative.

This clone has ten or more counts. The CDR3 loop is CASSVNGGNPDEQYF. Here the CDR3 DNA reads TGTGCCAGCAGCGTAAACGGGGGGAACCCGGACGAGCAGTACTTC. V is TRBV9 and J is TRBJ2-7; 7 bases are shared with TRBD2. V shed 1 base and J 5 bases; nucleotides not matched to a gene: 9. This CDR3 contains 15 residues. Looked up from germline, CDR1 is SGDLS and CDR2 is YYNGEE.

V usage is TRBV19 and J usage is TRBJ1-5, with D tentatively TRBD1 (5 bases). V lost 6 bases and J lost 5, with 23 bases in between. The length of the CDR3 is 17 residues. Germline-derived CDR1 and CDR2 are LNHDA and SQIVND (reference sequence). This CDR3 reads CASRPGGSGGGDQPQHF. The CDR3 nucleotides are TGTGCCAGTAGACCTGGGGGGTCCGGTGGTGGGGATCAGCCCCAGCATTTT.

The V call is TRBV5-6, the J call TRBJ2-2; the D is unclear. V lost 6 bases to trimming and J lost 0 bases, with 9 bases between them. CDR1 and CDR2 (germline): SGHDT, YYEEEE. The CDR3 is made up of 14 amino acids. CDR3 in DNA: TGTGCCAGCACACCTACCGCGAACACCGGGGAGCTGTTTTTT. Its protein is CASTPTANTGELFF.

The rearrangement links TRBV6-1 to TRBJ1-5; 7 bases match TRBD1. The V segment lost 1 base and the J segment 4 bases; nucleotides outside the gene matches: 13. Germline loops: CDR1 MNHNS, CDR2 SASEGT. The CDR3 is 18 residues long. The CDR3 DNA is TGTGCCAGCAGTGAAGATCCCGTCTCCGGGACAGCGAATCAGCCCCAGCATTTT. It specifies CASSEDPVSGTANQPQHF.

The CDR3 DNA follows: TGTGCCAATCAGCCCCGGACAGCAACTGACAATGAGCAGTTCTTC. Residues: CANQPRTATDNEQFF. The chain couples TRBV28 to TRBJ2-1, with D perhaps TRBD1 (6 bases). CDR1 and CDR2 (germline): MDHEN, SYDVKM. Between the trimmed V and J ends, which lost 10 bases and 5 bases, there was a span of 21 bases. The CDR3 has 15 residues.

The chain employs TRBV29-1 and TRBJ2-4; the D gene is possibly TRBD2 (5 bases). Germline CDR1 reads SQVTM; CDR2 reads ANQGSEA. The CDR3 has 11 residues. V was clipped by 6 bases and J by 16 bases, with 19 bases between them. The CDR3, as DNA: TGCAGCGTATACGAGGGCCTGACTGGTTACTTC. Translating it yields CSVYEGLTGYF.